Listed here are 5 T cell receptor beta chains from one sample, sequenced in a study of cytomegalovirus exposure and HLA in healthy donors. Primers included in the PCR were 60 Vbeta and 13 Jbeta primers. Sequenced by immunoSEQ multiplex PCR; TCRdb stores in-frame clones only, minus some. The table records 140,000 to 150,000 clones, roughly 80% of them present only once. The sequenced sample was PBMCs. The receptors originated from a woman aged 25-40 years in good health and CMV-seronegative.

The chain links TRBV28 to TRBJ1-5, with D perhaps TRBD1 (6 bases). V lost 5 bases and J lost 5, with 13 bases in between. Germline CDR1 and CDR2: MDHEN and SYDVKM. The CDR3 sequence is 14 residues long. This CDR3 reads CASSLGGIDQPQHF. The CDR3 nucleotides read TGTGCCAGCAGTCTAGGGGGAATTGATCAGCCCCAGCATTTT.

This clone was seen just once. J is TRBJ2-2 and V is TRBV7-2; D is possibly TRBD2 (6 bases). With 6 bases removed from V and 0 bases from J, the gap between germline ends came to 8 bases. The CDR3 has 14 amino acids. CDR1 is SGHTA, CDR2 FQGNSA, per germline. CDR3 residues: CASRWGANTGELFF. For the CDR3, the DNA is TGTGCCAGCAGGTGGGGGGCGAACACCGGGGAGCTGTTTTTT.

The J gene is TRBJ2-1, the V gene TRBV27; tentatively, D is TRBD2 (6 bases). The CDR3 contains 14 residues. Germline loops: CDR1 MNHEY, CDR2 SMNVEV (reference sequence). The V gene lost 6 bases and the J gene lost 7 bases, with 16 bases spanning the gap. The CDR3 loop reads CASREVEGRNEQFF. The CDR3 nucleotides are TGTGCCAGCAGAGAGGTGGAGGGTCGGAATGAGCAGTTCTTC.

This chain links TRBV5-1 with TRBJ2-5; TRBD2 is a possible D gene (7 bases). The V gene's germline CDR1 is SGHRS and CDR2 YFSETQ. Trimming removed 6 bases from V and 5 bases from J, with 17 bases in between. The CDR3 runs 14 residues. The CDR3, as DNA: TGCGCCAGCACATCCTCGGGGGGCTGGGAGACCCAGTACTTC. It specifies CASTSSGGWETQYF.

This chain uses TRBV27 with TRBJ2-1, with 8 bases aligning to TRBD1. The CDR3 runs 14 residues. The V gene end was trimmed by 6 bases and the J gene end by 4 bases; junction bases not matched to a gene: 5. Germline V CDR1 and CDR2: MNHEY, SMNVEV (reference sequence). The CDR3 nucleotides are TGTGCCAGCAGCCGGACAGGGTCATACAATGAGCAGTTCTTC. It encodes CASSRTGSYNEQFF.